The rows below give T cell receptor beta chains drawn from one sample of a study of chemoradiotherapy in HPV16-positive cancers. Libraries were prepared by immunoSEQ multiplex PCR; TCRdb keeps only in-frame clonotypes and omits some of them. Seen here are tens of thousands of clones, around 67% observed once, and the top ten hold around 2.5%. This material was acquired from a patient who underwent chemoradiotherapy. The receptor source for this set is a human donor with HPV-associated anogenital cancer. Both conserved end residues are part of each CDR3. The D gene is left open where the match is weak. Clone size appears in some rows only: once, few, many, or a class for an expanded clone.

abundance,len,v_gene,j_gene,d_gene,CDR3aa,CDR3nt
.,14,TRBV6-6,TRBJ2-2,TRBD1,CASSQGQAPEELFF,TGTGCCAGCAGCCAGGGACAGGCGCCGGAGGAGCTGTTTTTT
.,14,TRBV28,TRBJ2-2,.,CASSLMGSGGELFF,TGTGCCAGCAGTTTGATGGGTTCCGGCGGGGAGCTGTTTTTT
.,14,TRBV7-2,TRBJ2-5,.,CASSLVAGKETQYF,TGTGCCAGCAGCTTAGTTGCGGGGAAAGAGACCCAGTACTTC
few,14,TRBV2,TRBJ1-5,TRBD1,CASSRQGPDQPQHF,TGTGCCAGCAGTCGACAGGGGCCGGATCAGCCCCAGCATTTT
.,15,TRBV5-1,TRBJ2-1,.,CASSLVSPTYNEQFF,TGCGCCAGCAGCTTGGTCTCCCCCACCTACAATGAGCAGTTCTTC
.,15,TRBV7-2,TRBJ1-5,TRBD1,CASSLAPGTGKPQHF,TGTGCCAGCAGCTTAGCTCCCGGGACAGGGAAGCCCCAGCATTTT
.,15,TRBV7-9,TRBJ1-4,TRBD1,CASSRDRGRLEKLFF,TGTGCCAGCAGTCGGGACAGGGGGCGTTTGGAAAAACTGTTTTTT
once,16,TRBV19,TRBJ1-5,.,CASSIARGLSNQPQHF,TGTGCCAGTAGTATAGCTCGGGGACTTAGCAATCAGCCCCAGCATTTT
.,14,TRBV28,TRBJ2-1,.,CASSLSPSFYEQFF,TGTGCCAGCAGTCTCTCCCCTAGTTTTTATGAGCAGTTCTTC
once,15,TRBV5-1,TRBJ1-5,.,CASSITGAGNQPQHF,TGCGCCAGCAGCATTACCGGGGCCGGCAATCAGCCCCAGCATTTT
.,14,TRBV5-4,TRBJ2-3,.,CASSLGVVGDTQYF,TGTGCCAGCAGCTTGGGCGTAGTGGGGGATACGCAGTATTTT
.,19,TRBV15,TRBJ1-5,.,CATSRDRGGWGGSNQPQHF,TGTGCCACCAGCAGAGATCGCGGGGGGTGGGGAGGTAGCAATCAGCCCCAGCATTTT
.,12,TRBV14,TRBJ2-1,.,CASSMYGLEQFF,TGTGCCAGCAGCATGTACGGTCTCGAGCAGTTCTTC
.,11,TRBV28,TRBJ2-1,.,CASSQRDEQFF,TGTGCCAGCAGTCAACGGGATGAGCAGTTCTTC
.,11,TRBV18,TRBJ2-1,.,CASSPANEQFF,TGTGCCAGCTCACCAGCCAATGAGCAGTTCTTC
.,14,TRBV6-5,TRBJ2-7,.,CASSPPTGFGEQYF,TGTGCCAGCAGTCCTCCGACAGGCTTCGGCGAGCAGTACTTC
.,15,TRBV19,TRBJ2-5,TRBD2,CASKGLAGVQETQYF,TGTGCCAGTAAGGGACTAGCGGGAGTTCAAGAGACCCAGTACTTC
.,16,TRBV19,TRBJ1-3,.,CASSIRERSSGNTIYF,TGTGCCAGTAGTATACGGGAAAGGTCCTCTGGAAACACCATATATTTT
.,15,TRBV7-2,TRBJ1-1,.,CASFSIGDLGTEAFF,TGTGCCAGTTTTTCGATCGGGGATCTTGGCACTGAAGCTTTCTTT
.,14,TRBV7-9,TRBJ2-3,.,CASSRGRAIDTQYF,TGTGCCAGCAGCCGGGGACGTGCCATCGATACGCAGTATTTT
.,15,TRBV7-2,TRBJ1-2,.,CASSLAPDRLDGYTF,TGTGCCAGCAGCTTAGCACCGGACAGATTGGATGGCTACACCTTC
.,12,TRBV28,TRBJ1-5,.,CASSTGPQPQHF,TGTGCCAGCAGTACAGGTCCCCAGCCCCAGCATTTT
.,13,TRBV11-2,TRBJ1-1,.,CASSLQGWTEAFF,TGTGCCAGCAGCTTACAGGGATGGACTGAAGCTTTCTTT
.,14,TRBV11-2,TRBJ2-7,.,CASSRGWNTYEQYF,TGTGCCAGCAGCCGCGGATGGAATACCTACGAGCAGTACTTC
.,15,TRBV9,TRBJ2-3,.,CASSVRDSNTDTQYF,TGTGCCAGCAGCGTTAGGGACTCTAACACAGATACGCAGTATTTT
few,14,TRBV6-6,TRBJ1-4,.,CASSYSKSNEKLFF,TGTGCCAGCAGTTACTCGAAAAGTAATGAAAAACTGTTTTTT
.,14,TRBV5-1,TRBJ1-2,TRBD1,CASSPGQGAGGYTF,TGCGCCAGCAGCCCTGGGCAGGGGGCGGGTGGCTACACCTTC
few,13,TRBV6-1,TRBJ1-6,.,CASSEGYNSPLHF,TGTGCCAGCAGTGAAGGCTATAATTCACCCCTCCACTTT
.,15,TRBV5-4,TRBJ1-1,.,CASSLGLSGGTEAFF,TGTGCCAGCAGCTTGGGCCTATCGGGGGGCACTGAAGCTTTCTTT
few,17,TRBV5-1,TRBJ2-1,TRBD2,CASSWGVPSGMYNEQFF,TGCGCCAGCAGCTGGGGGGTCCCTAGCGGGATGTATAATGAGCAGTTCTTC
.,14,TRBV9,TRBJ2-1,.,CASTAVREPHEQFF,TGTGCCAGCACGGCGGTCCGGGAACCCCATGAGCAGTTCTTC
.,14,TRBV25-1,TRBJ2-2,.,CASSEYRESGELFF,TGTGCCAGCAGTGAATATAGGGAGTCCGGGGAGCTGTTTTTT
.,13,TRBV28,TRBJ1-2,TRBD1,CASSRGQGFGYTF,TGTGCCAGCAGTCGAGGACAGGGCTTTGGCTACACCTTC
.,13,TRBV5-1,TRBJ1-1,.,CASSFRPNTEAFF,TGCGCCAGCAGCTTCCGACCTAACACTGAAGCTTTCTTT
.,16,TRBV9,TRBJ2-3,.,CASSVYGGPSTDTQYF,TGTGCCAGCAGCGTATATGGCGGGCCTAGCACAGATACGCAGTATTTT
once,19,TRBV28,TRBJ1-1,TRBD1,CASSLRFATRQGANTEAFF,TGTGCCAGCAGTTTACGTTTCGCCACCCGACAGGGGGCAAACACTGAAGCTTTCTTT
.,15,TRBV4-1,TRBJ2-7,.,CASSQAPTDSYEQYF,TGCGCCAGCAGCCAAGCACCAACGGACAGCTACGAGCAGTACTTC
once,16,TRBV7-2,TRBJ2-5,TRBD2,CASSLSSGRAVETQYF,TGTGCCAGCAGCTTAAGTAGCGGGAGGGCCGTTGAGACCCAGTACTTC
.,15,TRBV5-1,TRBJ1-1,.,CASSLAGSQNTEAFF,TGCGCCAGCAGCTTGGCAGGGAGCCAGAACACTGAAGCTTTCTTT
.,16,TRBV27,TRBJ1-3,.,CASSLSTPDSGNTIYF,TGTGCCAGCAGTTTATCGACACCCGACTCTGGAAACACCATATATTTT
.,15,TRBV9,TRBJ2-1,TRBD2,CASSAGLAEHNEQFF,TGTGCCAGCAGCGCGGGACTAGCGGAGCACAATGAGCAGTTCTTC
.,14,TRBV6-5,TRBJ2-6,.,CASTHSSGANVLTF,TGTGCCAGCACCCACAGCTCTGGGGCCAACGTCCTGACTTTC
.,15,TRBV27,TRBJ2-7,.,CASSRRSMSSYEQYF,TGTGCCAGCAGTCGAAGGTCTATGAGCTCCTACGAGCAGTACTTC
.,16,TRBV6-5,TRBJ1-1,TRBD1,CASSYDRTGGLTEAFF,TGTGCCAGCAGTTACGACCGGACAGGGGGCCTCACTGAAGCTTTCTTT
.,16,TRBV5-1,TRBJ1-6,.,CASSVDGSSYNSPLHF,TGCGCCAGCAGCGTCGACGGGAGCTCCTATAATTCACCCCTCCACTTT
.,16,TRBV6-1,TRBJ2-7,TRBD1,CASSAIGRGLSYEQYF,TGTGCCAGCAGTGCCATTGGCAGGGGGCTTAGCTACGAGCAGTACTTC
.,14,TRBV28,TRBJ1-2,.,CASRPLTDGYGYTF,TGTGCCAGCAGACCCCTAACAGACGGCTATGGCTACACCTTC
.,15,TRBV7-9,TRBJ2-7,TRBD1,CASSPRTGGPYEQYF,TGTGCCAGCAGCCCGCGGACAGGCGGCCCCTACGAGCAGTACTTC
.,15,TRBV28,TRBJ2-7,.,CASSSVGESRNEQYF,TGTGCCAGCAGTTCCGTGGGGGAAAGTAGAAACGAGCAGTACTTC
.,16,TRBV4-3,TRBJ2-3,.,CASSQDPLEGTDTQYF,TGCGCCAGCAGCCAAGATCCCCTAGAGGGCACAGATACGCAGTATTTT